These 31 T cell receptor beta chains originate from one sample sequenced in a study (dated by TCRdb to between 2014 and 2016). Library preparation was by 5' RACE. The data were produced on an Illumina MiSeq. Through fastp at Q25 and MiXCR, TCRdb rebuilt clones from the public reads, retaining in-frame beta chains. Rows are combined by CDR3 protein, so each entry shows the most common genes and DNA. This sample gives tens of thousands of distinct CDR3 sequences in total; over 15% of them show up just once. The ten largest clonotypes hold over 2% of the sample. The sequenced material came from naive CD4+ T cells sorted from blood. This specimen's cell subset or site label, interpreted: naive CD4+ T cells, CD4+CD45RA+CD25-. The receptors come from a female donor with breast cancer.

As for this clonotype: One junction end does not reproduce the germline sequence, and a read error may be involved. The rearrangement joins TRBV28 to TRBJ2-7, with 8 bases that match TRBD1. The CDR3 is 11 amino acids. The germline CDR1 and CDR2 sequences are MDHEN and SYDVKM. CDR3 nucleotide sequence: TGTGCCAGCAGCCTAGGACAGGGCCAACACTTC. The encoded protein is CASSLGQGQHF.

This clonotype appeared a few times. The junction departs from germline at one end; a sequencing error may be responsible. This chain uses TRBV12-3 or TRBV12-4 with TRBJ2-1; 11 bases fit TRBD2. The CDR3 is 13 amino acids. The CDR3 protein is CASSLRSGRAEIF. CDR3 sequence (DNA): TGTGCCAGCAGTTTGCGTAGCGGGAGGGCCGAAATCTTC.

The CDR3 nucleotides read TGCAGTGCTAGAGGGTCAGGTGAGCAGTTCTTC. It is translated as CSARGSGEQFF. The rearrangement links TRBV20-1 to TRBJ2-1; no clear D gene. The CDR3 is 11 amino acids. Germline V gene lookup returns CDR1 DFQATT and CDR2 SNEGSKA (reference sequence). With 1 base removed from V and 9 bases from J, the gap between germline ends came to 7 bases.

This clonotype was detected only a few times. The chain recombines TRBV5-1 with TRBJ2-5, with D unclear. The ends were cut back, 4 bases at V and 1 base at J, with 17 bases in the middle. The CDR3 consists of 16 residues. Germline loops: CDR1 SGHRS, CDR2 YFSETQ. The CDR3, as DNA: TGCGCCAGCAGCCTGCTATCTTCTGCTGGCCAAGAGACCCAGTACTTC. Its translation is CASSLLSSAGQETQYF.

This clonotype turned up a few times. This rearrangement joins TRBV20-1 to TRBJ2-2; 8 nucleotides line up with TRBD2. J gave up 3 bases and V 6 bases, and 6 bases lay outside the gene matches. The germline gives CDR1 DFQATT, CDR2 SNEGSKA (reference sequence). The CDR3 covers 14 residues. The CDR3 reads CSAPSGGYTGELFF. In nucleotides, the CDR3 is TGCAGTGCCCCAAGCGGGGGTTACACCGGGGAGCTGTTTTTT.

This clonotype has a count of ten or more. The chain combines TRBV10-3 with TRBJ1-1; 7 nucleotides match TRBD1. Germline trimming cut 3 bases from V and 4 bases from J; bases unmatched to any gene: 5. The CDR3 contains 14 residues. CDR1 ENHRY and CDR2 SYGVKD come from the germline V gene. This CDR3 reads CAISDLGTVTEAFF. In DNA, the CDR3 is TGTGCCATCAGTGACCTCGGGACAGTCACTGAAGCTTTCTTT.

Notes on this clonotype: One base away lies a much larger clone, so this may be a sequencing read error. The CDR3 does not close with the conserved phenylalanine or tryptophan, likely indicating a read error. This chain uses TRBV7-3 with TRBJ2-1, with D perhaps given as TRBD1 or TRBD2 (5 bases each). This CDR3 is built from 14 residues. V was shortened by 5 bases and J by 6 bases, with 14 bases between the two germline ends. The germline V gene has CDR1 SGHTA and CDR2 FQGTGA. CDR3 bases: TGTGCCAGCAGCCTCTTCGGGGCTAGCAATGAGCAGTTCCTC. This sequence encodes CASSLFGASNEQFL.

This clonotype has a count of ten or more. The rearrangement links TRBV5-5 to TRBJ2-1; 7 nucleotides line up with TRBD2. The CDR3 has 16 amino acids. The V segment lost 4 bases and the J segment 0 bases; nucleotides outside the gene matches: 7. Germline values: CDR1 SGHKS, CDR2 YYEKEE (reference sequence). CDR3 nucleotides: TGTGCCAGCAGCCCCCTGCGGGGGAGCTCCTACAATGAGCAGTTCTTC. Translated: CASSPLRGSSYNEQFF.

This chain uses TRBV5-1 with TRBJ2-6; D gene unclear. The V end was cut by 4 bases, the J end by 4 bases, with 12 bases between. The CDR3 covers 15 residues. Germline values: CDR1 SGHRS, CDR2 YFSETQ. The CDR3 protein is CASSDRISGANVLTF. The CDR3 region has the DNA TGCGCCAGCAGCGATCGAATCTCCGGGGCCAACGTCCTGACTTTC.

Note on this clonotype: At one end the junction does not follow the germline gene, possibly because of a read error. The rearrangement uses TRBV4-2 and TRBJ1-3, with 7 nucleotides matching TRBD1. CDR3 length equals 16 residues. Germline-derived CDR1 and CDR2 are LGHNA and YNFKEQ. CDR3 coding DNA: TGTGCCAGCAGCCAATCGAACAGGGGAGGGGGAAACGCCATATATTTT. This encodes CASSQSNRGGGNAIYF.

On this clonotype itself: Possible read error: a much larger clone is one base away. The CDR3 DNA sequence: TGCGCCAGCAGCGTCTATCGGGAGGGACCCAATGAGCAGTACTTC. Amino acids: CASSVYREGPNEQYF. This sequence joins TRBV5-1 and TRBJ2-1; 8 nucleotides match TRBD2. The better agreement between TRBJ2-7 and the DNA end casts doubt on the J call. The CDR3 runs to 15 residues. The germline CDR1 and CDR2 sequences are SGHRS and YFSETQ.

A few counts support this clonotype. The J gene is TRBJ2-7, the V gene TRBV24-1, with 9 positions matching TRBD1. Unmatched junction bases numbered 11, after V lost 3 bases and J lost 3 bases. The germline V gene encodes CDR1 KGHDR and CDR2 SFDVKD. The CDR3 is made up of 17 amino acids. The CDR3 reads CATSDPSSGTGSYEQYF. In DNA, the CDR3 is TGTGCCACCAGTGATCCCTCCTCCGGGACAGGGAGCTACGAGCAGTACTTC.

The chain is built from TRBV7-2 and TRBJ2-3; D is possibly TRBD1 (6 bases). The V and J ends lost 5 bases and 10 bases respectively, with 22 bases between them. CDR3 length: 15 residues. Looked up from germline, CDR1 is SGHTA and CDR2 is FQGNSA. The CDR3 DNA sequence: TGTGCCAGCAGCATCGACAGACATGGGGGCACCGCGCAGTATTTT. It translates to CASSIDRHGGTAQYF.

This clonotype was seen only a few times. The gene calls are TRBV12-3 or TRBV12-4 and TRBJ2-1, with 8 bases identical to TRBD2. After removal of 2 bases from V and 6 bases from J, the junction contained 6 bases not matched to a gene. This CDR3 is built from 15 residues. In DNA, the CDR3 is TGTGCCAGCAGTTTAAGGTCTAGCGGGTCCAATGAGCAGTTCTTC. It yields the protein CASSLRSSGSNEQFF.

This clonotype showed up just a few times. V and J are TRBV3-1 and TRBJ1-1, with 9 bases that match TRBD1. Germline CDR1 is LGHDT and CDR2 is YNNKEL (reference sequence). V dropped 4 bases and J dropped 11; count of bases not matched to a gene: 8. This CDR3 contains 13 residues. The CDR3 protein is CASSRLQGARAFF. Here the CDR3 DNA reads TGTGCCAGCAGCCGCCTACAGGGGGCGCGGGCTTTCTTT.

This clonotype was detected ten times or more. V usage is TRBV29-1 and J usage is TRBJ1-1; 8 bases are a match to TRBD1. From germline, CDR1 is SQVTM and CDR2 ANQGSEA. The CDR3 has 12 amino acids. V shed 8 bases and J 7 bases; nucleotides not matched to a gene: 9. DNA of the CDR3: TGCAGCTCCGACAGGGGTGGGAGTGAAGCTTTCTTT. Its protein is CSSDRGGSEAFF.

The chain couples TRBV28 to TRBJ1-6; D unresolved. This CDR3 has 13 residues. The germline V gene encodes CDR1 MDHEN and CDR2 SYDVKM. V was trimmed by 11 bases and J by 11 bases, leaving 19 bases between them. CDR3 region: CAATAVFVAPLHF. DNA of the CDR3: TGTGCCGCCACGGCAGTGTTTGTGGCACCCCTCCACTTT.

This clonotype was recorded at least ten times. An end of the junction differs from the germline gene, which may be a read error. This chain joins TRBV4-2 and TRBJ1-4; 9 bases are shared with TRBD1. The CDR3 has 14 residues. Germline assignment: CDR1 LGHNA and CDR2 YNFKEQ. The CDR3 sequence: CASSQDGEPGQGLF. CDR3 DNA: TGTGCCAGCAGCCAAGATGGGGAACCGGGACAGGGCCTCTTT.

The chain carries TRBV6-5 and TRBJ2-4, with TRBD1 identical over 7 bases. The CDR3 is 14 amino acids. The germline CDR1 and CDR2 sequences are MNHEY and SVGAGI. V dropped 2 bases and J dropped 7; count of bases not matched to a gene: 5. In DNA form, the CDR3 reads TGTGCCAGCAGTTACGGGGGACAGAGCAACATTCAGTACTTC. As protein: CASSYGGQSNIQYF.

This rearrangement joins TRBV5-1 to TRBJ2-1; 7 bases are a match to TRBD1. In germline, CDR1 is SGHRS, CDR2 YFSETQ. The CDR3 runs 12 residues. Trimming took 5 bases from V and 8 from J; bases not matched to a gene: 4. CDR3 sequence (DNA): TGCGCCAGCAGATTCCAGGGGGATGAGCAGTTCTTC. This gives the protein CASRFQGDEQFF.

This clonotype has only a few counts. The chain employs TRBV20-1 and TRBJ2-3; 12 positions agree with TRBD2. CDR3 length: 15 residues. The V gene's germline CDR1 is DFQATT and CDR2 SNEGSKA (reference sequence). Losses at the gene ends were 6 bases for V and 0 bases for J; bases not matched to a gene: 4. The CDR3 here is CSARTSGISTDTQYF. In DNA form, the CDR3 reads TGCAGTGCCCGGACTAGCGGGATAAGCACAGATACGCAGTATTTT.

This clonotype has only a few counts. The J gene is TRBJ1-1, the V gene TRBV6-5, with 9 bases identical to TRBD1. This CDR3 spans 13 amino acids. Germline CDR1 reads MNHEY; CDR2 reads SVGAGI. V was pared by 6 bases and J by 5 bases, with 4 bases of the junction left unmatched. CDR3 sequence reads: CASSLQGATEAFF. In DNA form, the CDR3 reads TGTGCCAGCAGCTTACAGGGGGCAACTGAAGCTTTCTTT.

This clonotype qualifies as medium-sized (0.01 to 0.1%). The genes are TRBV7-2 and TRBJ2-1, with TRBD2 matching over 8 bases. V shed 1 base and J 5 bases; nucleotides not matched to a gene: 7. Germline V gene lookup returns CDR1 SGHTA and CDR2 FQGNSA. CDR3 length: 16 amino acids. CDR3: CASSLGWLAGNNEQFF. As DNA, the CDR3 is TGTGCCAGCAGCTTAGGTTGGCTAGCGGGCAACAATGAGCAGTTCTTC.

This clonotype came up many times. The rearrangement joins TRBV7-2 to TRBJ2-7; 8 bases are a match to TRBD1. This CDR3 is 13 amino acids long. Per germline, CDR1 SGHTA and CDR2 FQGNSA. The trim removed 0 bases at V and 7 bases at J, leaving 2 bases unmatched. CDR3 DNA sequence: TGTGCCAGCAGCTTAGCGACAGGGGATGAGCAGTACTTC. Amino acid sequence: CASSLATGDEQYF. Based on the CDR3 plus reference TRBV7-2 and TRBJ2-7, the full variable domain is GAGVSQSPSNKVTEKGKDVELRCDPISGHTALYWYRQSLGQGLEFLIYFQGNSAPDKSGLPSDRFSAERTGGSVSTLTIQRTQQEDSAVYLCASSLATGDEQYFGPGTRLTVT.

This clonotype turned up a few times. This chain joins TRBV7-9 and TRBJ2-1; 7 bases fit TRBD2. Trimming at V came to 1 base and at J to 7 bases, leaving 7 bases not matched to a gene. Germline lookup yields CDR1 SEHNR and CDR2 FQNEAQ (reference sequence). The CDR3 has 15 residues. Here the CDR3 reads CASSLGDWGGNEQFF. The CDR3 nucleotides are TGTGCCAGCAGCTTAGGGGACTGGGGGGGGAATGAGCAGTTCTTC.

The gene calls are TRBV7-9 and TRBJ1-5; D is undetermined. Germline V gene data show CDR1 as SEHNR and CDR2 as FQNEAQ (reference sequence). This CDR3 is 13 amino acids long. V was cut by 3 bases and J by 12 bases, with 15 bases left in between. DNA for the CDR3: TGTGCCAGCAGCTTCGGAGAGGGAAACTTCCAGCATTTT. Translated: CASSFGEGNFQHF.

A few counts support this clonotype. The V and J genes are TRBV5-5 and TRBJ2-6; possible D gene TRBD1, 5 bases. CDR3 length: 15 amino acids. Trimming took off 4 bases at V and 2 bases at J, with 10 bases between the two ends. Germline CDR1 and CDR2: SGHKS and YYEKEE (reference sequence). CDR3 nucleotide sequence: TGTGCCAGCAGCCGCGTCAGGGCTGGGGCCAACGTCCTGACTTTC. This translates into CASSRVRAGANVLTF.

The sample holds one count of this clonotype. The chain combines TRBV20-1 with TRBJ2-2, with D hard to call. V was shortened by 5 bases and J by 7 bases, with 8 bases between the two germline ends. There are 11 residues in the CDR3. Germline V gene sequence: CDR1 DFQATT, CDR2 SNEGSKA (reference sequence). CDR3 DNA: TGCAGTGCTCTTGAATACGGGGAGCTGTTTTTT. Translated: CSALEYGELFF.

This clonotype was counted a few times. The gene calls are TRBV6-2 or TRBV6-3 and TRBJ2-7, with TRBD1 as a possible D gene (6 bases). Trimming cost V 6 bases and J 6 bases, with 21 bases left between them. The V gene's germline CDR1 is MNHEY and CDR2 SVGEGT. This CDR3 contains 15 residues. The CDR3 here is CASSAPTVFRGEQYF. Written as DNA, the CDR3 is TGTGCCAGCAGCGCCCCCACGGTCTTCAGGGGCGAGCAGTACTTC.

This chain connects TRBV7-8 to TRBJ2-7; unclear D gene. Trimming pared 2 bases from V and 3 bases from J, leaving 5 bases between. The germline gives CDR1 SGHVS, CDR2 FQNEAQ. The CDR3 covers 12 residues. The CDR3 region is CASSLQDYEQYF. In DNA, the CDR3 is TGTGCCAGCAGCTTACAGGACTACGAGCAGTACTTC.

Only a few counts were recorded for this clonotype. The chain couples TRBV2 to TRBJ1-2; D might be TRBD1 (5 bases). The germline V and J ends were trimmed by 1 base and 7 bases, with 7 bases remaining between them. This CDR3 has 12 amino acids. Germline CDR1 reads SNHLY; CDR2 reads FYNNEI. CDR3 region: CASSEGGFGYTF. CDR3 bases: TGTGCCAGCAGTGAAGGGGGCTTTGGCTACACCTTC.